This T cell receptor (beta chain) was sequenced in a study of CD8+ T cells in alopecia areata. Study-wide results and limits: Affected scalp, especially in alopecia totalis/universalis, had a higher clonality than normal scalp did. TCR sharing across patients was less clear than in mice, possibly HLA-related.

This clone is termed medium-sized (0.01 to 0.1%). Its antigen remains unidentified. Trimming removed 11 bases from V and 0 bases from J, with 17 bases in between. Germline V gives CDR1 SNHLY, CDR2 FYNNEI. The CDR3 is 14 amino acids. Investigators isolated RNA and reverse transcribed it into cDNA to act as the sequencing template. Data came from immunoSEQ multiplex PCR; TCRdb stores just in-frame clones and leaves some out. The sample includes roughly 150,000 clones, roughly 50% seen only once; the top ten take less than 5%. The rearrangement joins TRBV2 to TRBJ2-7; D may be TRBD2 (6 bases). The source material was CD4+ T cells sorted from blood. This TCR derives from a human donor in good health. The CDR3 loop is CASHAPSDSYEQYF. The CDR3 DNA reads TGTGCCTCCCACGCCCCTAGCGACTCCTACGAGCAGTACTTC.